Listed here are 8 T cell receptor beta chains from one sample, sequenced in a study of blood T cell repertoires in COVID-19. Clones were sequenced by immunoSEQ multiplex PCR, and TCRdb holds only the in-frame ones, with some missing. The profile covers roughly 250,000 clones, with roughly three quarters appearing a single time and around 4.1% taken by the ten largest. Input material: peripheral blood. These receptor sequences come from a woman in her thirties or forties with active or convalescent COVID-19.

The rearrangement uses TRBV2 and TRBJ1-1, with D maybe TRBD1 (6 bases). Deletions cut 6 bases from V and 3 bases from J, with 20 bases between. CDR1 and CDR2 (germline): SNHLY, FYNNEI. The CDR3 has 16 residues. The CDR3 coding sequence is TGTGCCAGCAGGGACAGATCTTGGGCGAGCTACACTGAAGCTTTCTTT. As protein: CASRDRSWASYTEAFF.

V and J are TRBV11-2 and TRBJ1-1, with unresolved D. The germline V and J ends were trimmed by 3 bases and 0 bases, with 8 bases remaining between them. CDR3 size: 14 residues. Germline CDR1 SGHAT, CDR2 FQNNGV. This CDR3 reads CASSFPTLNTEAFF. The CDR3 DNA reads TGTGCCAGCAGCTTCCCGACACTGAACACTGAAGCTTTCTTT.

The chain has TRBV6-4 and TRBJ1-6, with D unclear. Germline loops: CDR1 MRHNA, CDR2 SNTAGT. This CDR3 comprises 14 residues. V gave up 4 bases and J gave up 2 bases, with 6 bases separating them. CDR3 coding DNA: TGTGCCAGCAGTGCCAATCCCTATAATTCACCCCTCCACTTT. Amino acid sequence: CASSANPYNSPLHF.

The chain joins TRBV4-2 to TRBJ2-7, with D maybe TRBD2 (5 bases). Germline V gives CDR1 LGHNA, CDR2 YNFKEQ. This CDR3 has 14 residues. Trimming removed 4 bases from V and 1 base from J, with 11 bases in between. The CDR3 DNA follows: TGTGCCAGCAGCCCGCGGACTCCTTCCTACGAGCAGTACTTC. Translation gives CASSPRTPSYEQYF.

The V and J genes are TRBV15 and TRBJ2-1; D is perhaps TRBD1 (6 bases). V was shortened by 1 base and J by 4 bases, with 8 bases between the two germline ends. The CDR3 contains 14 residues. Germline V CDR1 and CDR2: LNHNV, YYDKDF (reference sequence). The CDR3 region has the DNA TGTGCCACCAGCAGAGGACAGGAGTACAATGAGCAGTTCTTC. Protein: CATSRGQEYNEQFF.

This clone was observed once. This chain joins TRBV4-1 and TRBJ1-2; perhaps TRBD1 as D (5 bases). The CDR3 consists of 15 residues. Between the trimmed V and J ends, which lost 1 base and 3 bases, there was a span of 12 bases. Germline CDR1 MGHRA, CDR2 YSYEKL. The CDR3 DNA is TGCGCCAGCAGCCAAGGGGGACTGGGCGACTATGGCTACACCTTC. It is translated as CASSQGGLGDYGYTF.

J is TRBJ1-3 and V is TRBV18; no clear D. Trimming took off 2 bases at V and 0 bases at J, with 11 bases between the two ends. Per germline, CDR1 KGHSH and CDR2 LQKENI. The CDR3 has 16 amino acids. This CDR3 is CASSPGQAGSGNTIYF. The CDR3 region has the DNA TGTGCCAGCTCACCAGGGCAGGCCGGCTCTGGAAACACCATATATTTT.

The gene calls are TRBV28 and TRBJ1-5; TRBD1 is a possible D gene (6 bases). There are 14 residues in the CDR3. Between the trimmed V and J ends, which lost 6 bases and 3 bases, there was a span of 12 bases. Germline values: CDR1 MDHEN, CDR2 SYDVKM. The CDR3 sequence: CASRRGGDNQPQHF. CDR3 nucleotides: TGTGCCAGCAGGAGGGGGGGGGACAATCAGCCCCAGCATTTT. The full variable domain, rest sourced from reference TRBV28 and TRBJ1-5, is DVKVTQSSRYLVKRTGEKVFLECVQDMDHENMFWYRQDPGLGLRLIYFSYDVKMKEKGDIPEGYSVSREKKERFSLILESASTNQTSMYLCASRRGGDNQPQHFGDGTRLSIL.